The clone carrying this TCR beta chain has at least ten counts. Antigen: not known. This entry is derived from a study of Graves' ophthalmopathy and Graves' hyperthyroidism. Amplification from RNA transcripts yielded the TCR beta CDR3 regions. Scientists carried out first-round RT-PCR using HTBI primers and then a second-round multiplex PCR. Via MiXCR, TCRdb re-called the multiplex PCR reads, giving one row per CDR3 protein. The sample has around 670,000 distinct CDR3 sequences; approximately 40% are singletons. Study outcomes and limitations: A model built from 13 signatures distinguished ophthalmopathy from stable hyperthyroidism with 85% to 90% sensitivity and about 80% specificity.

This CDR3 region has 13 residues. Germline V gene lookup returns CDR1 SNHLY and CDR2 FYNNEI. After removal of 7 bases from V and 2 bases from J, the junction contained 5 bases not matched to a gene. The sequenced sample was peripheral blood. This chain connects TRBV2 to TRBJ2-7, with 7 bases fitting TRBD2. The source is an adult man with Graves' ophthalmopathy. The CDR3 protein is CASTGLGAYEQYF. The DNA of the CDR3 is TGTGCCAGCACCGGACTAGGCGCCTACGAGCAGTACTTC. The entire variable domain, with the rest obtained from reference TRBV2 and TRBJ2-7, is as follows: EPEVTQTPSHQVTQMGQEVILRCVPISNHLYFYWYRQILGQKVEFLVSFYNNEISEKSEIFDDQFSVERPDGSNFTLKIRSTKLEDSAMYFCASTGLGAYEQYFGPGTRLTVT.